This is a list of T cell receptor beta chains from one sample in a study of identical twins. TCRdb analysed the 5' RACE reads with MiXCR anew, one entry per CDR3 protein. The sample records around 370,000 distinct CDR3 sequences, 9% being singletons. The sequenced sample was naive T cells sorted from blood. These TCRs come from a woman aged 45-59 years in good health. Each CDR3 is given with its conserved first and last residue. Fields, in order: J gene, V gene, clone size, D gene, CDR3 protein, CDR3 DNA. D genes are given only for firm matches. Rows give clone size only sometimes, using once, few, many, or a class for an expanded clone.

TRBJ1-5 TRBV25-1 NA TRBD1 CASSEKGAWNQPQHF TGTGCCAGCAGTGAAAAGGGGGCTTGGAATCAGCCCCAGCATTTT
TRBJ2-1 TRBV5-1 few NA CASSSLSDLRFEQFF TGCGCCAGCAGCTCCCTGAGTGACCTTAGATTTGAGCAGTTCTTC
TRBJ2-3 TRBV3-1 many TRBD2 CASSGRGTSTDTQYF TGTGCCAGCAGCGGGCGGGGGACGAGCACAGATACGCAGTATTTT
TRBJ2-5 TRBV5-1 NA TRBD2 CASRQLAGVPETQYF TGCGCCAGCAGACAACTAGCGGGAGTGCCAGAGACCCAGTACTTC
TRBJ2-7 TRBV9 NA TRBD2 CASSAGGGASYEQYF TGTGCCAGCAGCGCCGGGGGGGGCGCCTCCTACGAGCAGTACTTC
TRBJ2-1 TRBV27 NA NA CASSLMPNQGNEQFF TGTGCCAGCAGTTTAATGCCGAACCAAGGCAATGAGCAGTTCTTC
TRBJ2-6 TRBV10-3 few NA CAISESNSGANVLTF TGTGCCATCAGTGAGTCGAACTCTGGGGCCAACGTCCTGACTTTC
TRBJ2-7 TRBV5-1 few NA CASSLFQGGEQYF TGCGCCAGCAGCTTGTTCCAGGGGGGCGAGCAGTACTTC
TRBJ2-2 TRBV28 many NA CASTLTSVVTGELFF TGTGCCAGCACCTTGACTAGTGTAGTCACCGGGGAGCTGTTTTTT
TRBJ2-1 TRBV4-1 many TRBD2 CASSQGLVSYNEQFF TGCGCCAGCAGCCAGGGACTAGTATCTTACAATGAGCAGTTCTTC
TRBJ1-5 TRBV7-8 few NA CASSLVGGWGSNQPQHF TGTGCCAGCAGCCTCGTGGGGGGTTGGGGTAGCAATCAGCCCCAGCATTTT
TRBJ2-3 TRBV11-2 many TRBD2 CASSSSLGLAGGPKDTQYF TGTGCCAGCAGCTCCTCCCTCGGACTAGCGGGAGGGCCTAAAGATACGCAGTATTTT
TRBJ2-3 TRBV5-4 NA TRBD2 CATKSSGTTDTQYF TGTGCCACCAAATCTAGCGGGACAACAGATACGCAGTATTTT
TRBJ1-2 TRBV28 few NA CASSLGSGTNGYTF TGTGCCAGCAGCCTTGGATCCGGGACTAATGGCTACACCTTC
TRBJ1-3 TRBV19 many NA CASSDRPGNTIYF TGTGCCAGTAGTGACAGGCCTGGAAACACCATATATTTT
TRBJ2-1 TRBV29-1 few NA CSVVGGQDGGYNEQFF TGCAGCGTTGTGGGGGGACAGGACGGGGGGTACAATGAGCAGTTCTTC
TRBJ1-1 TRBV5-1 NA NA CASSLYSAGAVGTEAFF TGCGCCAGCAGCTTGTATTCCGCAGGGGCGGTTGGTACTGAAGCTTTCTTT
TRBJ2-7 TRBV6-1 many NA CASSGLESRYEQYF TGTGCCAGCAGTGGACTAGAATCTCGCTACGAGCAGTACTTC
TRBJ2-3 TRBV5-5 NA TRBD2 CASYSGRVSTDTQYF TGTGCCAGTTATAGCGGGAGGGTATCGACAGATACGCAGTATTTT
TRBJ1-1 TRBV7-3 many NA CASRLTDLTEAFF TGTGCCAGCAGACTCACGGACCTCACTGAAGCTTTCTTT
TRBJ2-5 TRBV20-1 NA TRBD2 CSARGLAVYQETQYF TGCAGTGCTAGGGGTCTAGCGGTGTACCAAGAGACCCAGTACTTC
TRBJ2-2 TRBV29-1 NA NA CSVDRGAGELFF TGCAGCGTTGACAGGGGCGCCGGGGAGCTGTTTTTT
TRBJ2-2 TRBV7-9 many NA CASSQPGFGTGELFF TGTGCCAGCAGTCAGCCGGGATTCGGCACCGGGGAGCTGTTTTTT
TRBJ2-6 TRBV29-1 many NA CSAYSGANVLTF TGCAGCGCTTACTCTGGGGCCAACGTCCTGACTTTC
TRBJ2-4 TRBV2 NA NA CASSALAKNIQYF TGTGCCAGCAGTGCCTTAGCCAAAAACATTCAGTACTTC
TRBJ2-1 TRBV10-3 few TRBD2 CAISTGGAFNEQFF TGTGCCATCAGTACGGGAGGTGCTTTCAATGAGCAGTTCTTC
TRBJ2-2 TRBV7-9 NA NA CASSFSGVDTGELFF TGTGCCAGCAGCTTCTCGGGGGTAGACACCGGGGAGCTGTTTTTT
TRBJ2-3 TRBV27 few TRBD1 CASSLSGQGPSTDTQYF TGTGCCAGCAGTTTATCTGGACAGGGACCCTCGACAGATACGCAGTATTTT
TRBJ1-2 TRBV2 few TRBD1 CASRKPGTGGGYTF TGTGCCAGCAGGAAACCCGGGACAGGGGGTGGCTACACCTTC
TRBJ2-1 TRBV18 NA TRBD2 CASSRRGSGRALGDNEQFF TGTGCCAGCTCTCGCCGCGGTAGCGGGAGGGCGTTGGGGGACAATGAGCAGTTCTTC
TRBJ1-5 TRBV19 few NA CASSTRQPISAQHF TGTGCCAGTAGTACTAGACAGCCGATCAGTGCCCAGCATTTT
TRBJ2-2 TRBV2 NA NA CASSPNNLGTGELFF TGTGCCAGCAGTCCCAACAACCTTGGGACCGGGGAGCTGTTTTTT
TRBJ2-1 TRBV30 many NA CAWSHNEQFF TGTGCCTGGAGTCACAATGAGCAGTTCTTC
TRBJ1-1 TRBV6-6 few TRBD1 CASSTTGGYTEAFF TGTGCCAGCAGTACGACAGGGGGCTACACTGAAGCTTTCTTT
TRBJ1-2 TRBV5-1 many NA CASSQEGPSYGYTF TGCGCCAGCAGCCAGGAGGGACCGAGTTATGGCTACACCTTC
TRBJ2-2 TRBV5-1 NA NA CASSLTYTGELFF TGCGCCAGCAGCTTGACCTATACCGGGGAGCTGTTTTTT
TRBJ2-1 TRBV12-3/TRBV12-4 many NA CASSSGFGADNEQFF TGTGCCAGCAGTTCTGGGTTCGGGGCTGACAATGAGCAGTTCTTC
TRBJ2-5 TRBV20-1 many TRBD2 CSARPPAAGETQYF TGCAGTGCTCGCCCCCCGGCAGCGGGGGAGACCCAGTACTTC
TRBJ2-1 TRBV29-1 NA TRBD2 CSSQGLAGAQFF TGCAGCTCACAAGGGCTAGCGGGAGCCCAGTTCTTC
TRBJ2-2 TRBV25-1 many NA CASRRGTGELFF TGTGCCAGCAGAAGGGGAACCGGGGAGCTGTTTTTT
TRBJ2-5 TRBV11-3 NA NA CASSSYRDSQETQYF TGTGCCAGCAGCTCATACAGGGATTCCCAAGAGACCCAGTACTTC
TRBJ2-2 TRBV15 NA NA CATTGQGWINTGELFF TGTGCCACCACCGGGCAGGGCTGGATTAACACCGGGGAGCTGTTTTTT
TRBJ2-7 TRBV19 NA NA CASNQPRGGPYEQYF TGTGCCAGTAACCAACCCAGGGGGGGTCCCTACGAGCAGTACTTC